Listed here are 3 T cell receptor beta chains from one sample, sequenced in a study of resident and recirculating memory T cells in vitiligo. Sequenced by immunoSEQ multiplex PCR; TCRdb stores in-frame clones only, minus some. The table lists 70,000 to 95,000 clones, 90% to 95% of them singletons. Material: blood. The receptors here all came from a male donor with vitiligo.

The chain has TRBV19 and TRBJ1-3; D remains unclear. Germline V gene sequence: CDR1 LNHDA, CDR2 SQIVND (reference sequence). V was shortened by 9 bases and J by 0 bases, with 18 bases between the two germline ends. The CDR3 runs to 16 residues. The CDR3 spells CASTAGRRSSGNTIYF. CDR3 DNA sequence: TGTGCCAGCACCGCTGGGAGGCGGAGCTCTGGAAACACCATATATTTT.

V usage is TRBV7-3 and J usage is TRBJ1-4; 8 bases match TRBD1. Germline V gene lookup returns CDR1 SGHTA and CDR2 FQGTGA. The CDR3 covers 22 residues. V was clipped by 4 bases and J by 4 bases; unmatched bases: 26. The CDR3 DNA sequence: TGTGCCAGCAGCTCTGGCCCGACTCTCCGGGACAGGACCGACTTTTTTAATGAAAAACTGTTTTTT. It encodes CASSSGPTLRDRTDFFNEKLFF.

The V and J genes are TRBV18 and TRBJ1-5; unclear D gene. The CDR3 runs to 15 residues. The ends were cut back, 5 bases at V and 0 bases at J, with 11 bases in the middle. Germline CDR1 and CDR2: KGHSH and LQKENI. The CDR3 coding sequence is TGTGCCAGCTCAGAGGCAGCTTATAGCAATCAGCCCCAGCATTTT. Its translation: CASSEAAYSNQPQHF.